The clone carrying this TCR beta chain was recorded at least ten times. The data stem from a study of T cells after yellow fever vaccination. Via MiXCR, TCRdb re-called the 5' RACE reads, giving one row per CDR3 protein. The data hold a few hundred thousand distinct CDR3 sequences, with 6.5% to 7.5% observed a single time. The CDR3 is made up of 12 amino acids. The V gene end was trimmed by 5 bases and the J gene end by 5 bases; junction bases not matched to a gene: 5. Per the germline V gene, CDR1 is SQVTM and CDR2 is ANQGSEA. The starting material was CD4+ T cells sorted from PBMCs, obtained on the day of the yellow fever booster vaccination. The TCR sequence derives from a man aged 30 to 45 who received the YFV17D yellow fever vaccine. The gene calls are TRBV29-1 and TRBJ2-7, with 8 bases matching TRBD1. CDR3 loop: CSVRTGMNEQYF. CDR3 DNA sequence: TGCAGCGTTAGGACAGGGATGAACGAGCAGTACTTC.